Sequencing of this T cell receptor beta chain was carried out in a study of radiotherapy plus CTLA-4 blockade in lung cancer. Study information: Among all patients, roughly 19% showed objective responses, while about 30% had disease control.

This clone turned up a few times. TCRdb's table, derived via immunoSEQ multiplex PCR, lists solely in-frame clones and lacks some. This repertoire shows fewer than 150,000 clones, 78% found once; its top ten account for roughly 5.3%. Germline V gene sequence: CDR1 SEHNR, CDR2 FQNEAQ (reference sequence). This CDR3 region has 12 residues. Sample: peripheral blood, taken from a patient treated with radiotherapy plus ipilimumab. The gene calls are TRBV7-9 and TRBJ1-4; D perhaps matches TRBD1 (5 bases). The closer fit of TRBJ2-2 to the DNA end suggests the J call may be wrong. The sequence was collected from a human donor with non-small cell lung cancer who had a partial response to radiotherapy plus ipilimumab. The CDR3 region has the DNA TGTGCCAGCAGCTTAGTGGACAGGGAGCTGTTTTTT. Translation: CASSLVDRELFF.